This T cell receptor beta chain is drawn from a study of TIL therapy for anti-PD-1-resistant metastatic lung cancer (dated by TCRdb to the early 2020s). As for the study more broadly: A median age of around 58 years (range about 35-75) and a median tumor PD-L1 proportion score of approximately 6% were recorded among enrolled patients. A median non-synonymous tumor mutation burden of 1.5 mutations per megabase was determined across the cohort by whole-exome sequencing. Most of the cohort had lung adenocarcinoma, several tumors were EGFR-mutant and two were ALK-rearranged, and half of the patients were current or former smokers. Clonotypes were tracked across tumor, expanded TIL product and serial blood samples by T cell receptor beta sequencing of tumor and peripheral blood.

There are 14 amino acids in the CDR3, from cysteine to phenylalanine inclusive. Just the 42-base CDR3 DNA is kept, in frame starting at base 1. V lost 0 bases and J lost 3 bases; the stretch between them is 6 bases long. CDR1 and CDR2 are drawn from the germline V gene: SGHAT, FQNNGV. On this clone itself: Its antigen remains unidentified. No base-level quality is on record; no much larger clone is a single base apart.

What this sample's time point label stands for: pre-treatment sample, taken before nivolumab and TIL therapy. The baseline tumor samples, taken from the same resection that was used to grow TIL, were excised metastases, most often pleural nodules or supraclavicular lymph nodes. Tumors were collected before any PD-1/PD-L1 blockade, after which patients were given nivolumab, and patients who progressed were given lymphodepletion, an infusion of expanded TIL and IL-2. A phase I trial run at two centers enrolled adults with stage 4 NSCLC between 2017 and 2020. Samples came from a single-arm, open-label phase I trial of tumor-infiltrating lymphocyte therapy with nivolumab in advanced non-small cell lung cancer. Portions of each resected tumor were snap-frozen in liquid nitrogen and stored at -80 °C. Tumor regions of interest were selected on H&E sections by laser-capture macrodissection, were pulverized into about 16 mg aliquots, and were extracted with Qiagen Allprep kits.

The immunoSEQ v3 hsTCRB kit was used to amplify TCR beta CDR3 regions from genomic DNA through bias-controlled multiplex PCR. The TCR libraries were sequenced on an Illumina NextSeq 500 to approximately 2.1 million read pairs for survey level or about 5-6 million read pairs for deep level. Per the source publication's procedure: V, D and J genes were assigned, non-productive sequences were removed, and clonality was reported by immunoSEQ Analyzer software. Repertoires were compared using productive Simpson clonality and Morisita overlap index of productive TRB rearrangements between infused TIL and blood. As stored in TCRdb, this immuneACCESS dataset retains in-frame rearrangements with V and J assigned. A fraction of the clones does not appear; measured against another copy, unresolved V genes explain less than half of the discrepancy, and the remainder lacks a known reason. That table supplies the V and J calls and clone size; D and trimming were determined from the DNA. In all, the sample holds a few thousand clones, and 70% to 90% of those were seen once. The ten most abundant clones make up 7.8% of the sample.

Results and caveats for the whole study, not just this receptor: The study protocol defined all tumor marker inferences as exploratory. Generalizability was limited because the cohort was highly selected, with more treatment-naive, never-smoker and oncogene-addicted patients included than is typical. Higher clonality and lower diversity were observed in expanded TIL cultures than in baseline intratumoral T cells (median clonality approximately 6.4% vs 31%, p < 0.0001). High clonal turnover was observed in TIL culture, with many enriched product clones not detected in the baseline tumor, which suggested clonal contraction rather than faithful expansion.

The sequence links TRBV11-2 to TRBJ2-1, with TRBD2 perhaps the D gene, on 6 matching bases. The clonotype was recovered from a person aged 25-79 years with non-small cell lung cancer. The material was tumor tissue, obtained at baseline. The DNA reads TGTGCCAGCAGCTTAGACGGGAGCTACAATGAGCAGTTCTTC. Translated, it reads CASSLDGSYNEQFF.